This T cell receptor beta chain was recovered during a study of beta chain features in type 1 diabetes. Germline CDR1 reads SGHAT; CDR2 reads FQNNGV. The CDR3 loop spans 15 amino acids. Trimming took 1 base from V and 7 from J; bases not matched to a gene: 6. Reverse transcription of all isolated RNA meant that expressed TCRB transcripts were sequenced. Profiling relied on immunoSEQ multiplex PCR, and the TCRdb table lists in-frame clones only, not all of them. Of hundreds of thousands of clones listed, roughly a sixth are singletons. The chain is built from TRBV11-2 and TRBJ2-1; 8 bases match TRBD2. This clonotype was sampled from a man younger than 35 in good health. The specimen sequenced was naive CD4+ T cells from blood. The DNA for the CDR3 is TGTGCCAGCAGCTTAGCGCTAGCGGGCCGGAATGAGCAGTTCTTC. Amino acid sequence: CASSLALAGRNEQFF.